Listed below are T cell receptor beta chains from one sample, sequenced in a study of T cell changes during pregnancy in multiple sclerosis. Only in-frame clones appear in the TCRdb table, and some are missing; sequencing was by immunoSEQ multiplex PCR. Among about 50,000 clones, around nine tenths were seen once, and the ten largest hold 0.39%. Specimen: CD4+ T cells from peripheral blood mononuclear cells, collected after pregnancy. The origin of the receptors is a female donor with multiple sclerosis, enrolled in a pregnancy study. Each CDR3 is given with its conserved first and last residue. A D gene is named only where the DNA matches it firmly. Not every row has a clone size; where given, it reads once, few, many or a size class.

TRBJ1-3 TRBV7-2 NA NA CASTPTTAILSGNTIYF TGTGCCAGCACCCCAACGACAGCAATTCTCTCTGGAAACACCATATATTTT
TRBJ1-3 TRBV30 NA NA CAHARFENTIYF TGTGCCCACGCCAGGTTTGAAAACACCATATATTTT
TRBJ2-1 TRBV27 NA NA CASSFTGIRPGLVYNEQFF TGTGCCAGCAGTTTCACGGGAATTAGACCCGGTCTCGTTTACAATGAGCAGTTCTTC
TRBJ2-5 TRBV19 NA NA CASSNSDSQETQYF TGTGCCAGTAGTAACTCGGACAGTCAAGAGACCCAGTACTTC
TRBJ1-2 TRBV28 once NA CASSTIPPTGYGYTF TGTGCCAGCAGTACCATCCCTCCCACAGGCTATGGCTACACCTTC
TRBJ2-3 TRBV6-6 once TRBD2 CASSYSGGREPDTQYF TGTGCCAGCAGTTACTCGGGCGGGAGGGAGCCAGATACGCAGTATTTT
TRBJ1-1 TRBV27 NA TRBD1 CASIRQGANTEAFF TGTGCCAGCATTAGGCAGGGGGCGAACACTGAAGCTTTCTTT
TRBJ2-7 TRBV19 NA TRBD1 CASGQGNYEQYF TGTGCCAGTGGACAGGGGAACTACGAGCAGTACTTC
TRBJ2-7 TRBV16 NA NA CASSQQGYEQYF TGTGCCAGCAGCCAACAGGGCTACGAGCAGTACTTC
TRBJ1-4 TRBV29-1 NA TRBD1 CSASQSGTGVEKLFF TGCAGCGCCTCCCAATCCGGGACAGGGGTTGAAAAACTGTTTTTT
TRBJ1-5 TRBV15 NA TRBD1 CATSVDRGHQPQHF TGTGCCACCAGCGTCGACAGGGGGCATCAGCCCCAGCATTTT
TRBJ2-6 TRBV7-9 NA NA CASSRSGANVLTF TGTGCCAGCAGCCGCTCTGGGGCCAACGTCCTGACTTTC
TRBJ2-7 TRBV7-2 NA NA CASSFGPGGFEQYF NA
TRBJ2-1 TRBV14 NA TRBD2 CASSRLLAGGGNEQFF TGTGCCAGCAGTCGACTACTAGCGGGAGGAGGAAATGAGCAGTTCTTC
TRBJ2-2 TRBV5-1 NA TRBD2 CASSSRPGGFANTGELFF TGCGCCAGCAGCTCCCGACCGGGGGGGTTCGCGAACACCGGGGAGCTGTTTTTT
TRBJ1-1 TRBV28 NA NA CASSLISENTEAFF TGTGCCAGCAGTTTGATCTCAGAGAACACTGAAGCTTTCTTT
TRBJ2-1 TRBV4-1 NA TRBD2 CASSQGLAGITYNEQFF TGCGCCAGCAGCCAAGGACTAGCGGGGATTACCTACAATGAGCAGTTCTTC
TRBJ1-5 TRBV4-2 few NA CASSQEWGRSNQPQHF TGTGCCAGCAGCCAAGAATGGGGCAGGAGCAATCAGCCCCAGCATTTT
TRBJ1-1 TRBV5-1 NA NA CASSSRYGDTEAFF TGCGCCAGCAGCTCGCGGTACGGGGACACTGAAGCTTTCTTT
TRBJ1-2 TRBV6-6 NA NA CASSYGRGGDGYTF TGTGCCAGCAGTTACGGGCGGGGGGGGGATGGCTACACCTTC
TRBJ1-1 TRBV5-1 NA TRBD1 CASSGGTGMNTEAFF TGCGCCAGCAGCGGTGGGACAGGGATGAACACTGAAGCTTTCTTT
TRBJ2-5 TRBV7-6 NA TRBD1 CASSLALGTGVPQETQYF TGTGCCAGCAGCTTAGCCCTGGGGACAGGGGTCCCCCAAGAGACCCAGTACTTC
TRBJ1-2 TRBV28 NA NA CASSLLATRAYGYTF TGTGCCAGCAGTTTACTTGCGACAAGAGCCTATGGCTACACCTTC
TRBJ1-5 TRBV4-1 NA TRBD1 CASSLGQANQPQHF TGCGCCAGCAGCCTAGGACAGGCCAATCAGCCCCAGCATTTT
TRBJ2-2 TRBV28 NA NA CASSLRAKGAGELFF TGTGCCAGCAGTTTAAGGGCTAAGGGAGCCGGGGAGCTGTTTTTT
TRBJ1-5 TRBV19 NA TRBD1 CATTGGQTYNQPQHF TGTGCCACCACTGGGGGACAGACCTACAATCAGCCCCAGCATTTT
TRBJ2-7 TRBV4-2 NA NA CASSQDSRGYEQYF TGTGCCAGCAGCCAAGATTCCAGGGGTTACGAGCAGTACTTC
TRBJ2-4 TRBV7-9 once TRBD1 CASSPRTGAVPKAKNIQYF TGTGCCAGCAGCCCCCGGACAGGGGCGGTCCCAAAAGCCAAAAACATTCAGTACTTC
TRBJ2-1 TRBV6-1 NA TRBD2 CASSEGRTSGRRQFF TGTGCCAGCAGTGAAGGAAGGACTAGCGGGAGACGGCAGTTCTTC
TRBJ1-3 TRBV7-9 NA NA CASSLSRVMGNTIYF TGTGCCAGCAGCTTATCCAGGGTAATGGGAAACACCATATATTTT